The clone carrying this TCR beta chain appeared a few times. Trimming stripped 5 bases from V and 1 base from J, with 8 bases between. Germline lookup yields CDR1 LGHNA and CDR2 YNFKEQ. This CDR3 has 13 residues. The data were obtained in a study of blood T cell repertoires in COVID-19. Libraries were prepared by immunoSEQ multiplex PCR; TCRdb keeps only in-frame clonotypes and omits some of them. The sample includes roughly 330,000 clones, 85% to 90% of them seen just once. What was sequenced was PBMCs or T cells enriched from blood (not recorded which). This rearrangement joins TRBV4-2 to TRBJ1-1; D is undetermined. The clonotype comes from a woman under 30 who had recovered from COVID-19. CDR3 DNA sequence: TGTGCCAGCAGCTACACGGGGAACACTGAAGCTTTCTTT. This sequence encodes CASSYTGNTEAFF.